The T cell receptor (beta chain) described here comes from a study of OX40 agonist ivuxolimab in advanced cancers. General notes on the study: Ivuxolimab was an agonistic, fully human IgG2 monoclonal antibody directed against OX40 (CD134), a costimulatory receptor. Among the approximately 50 dose-escalation patients, some 20 had hepatocellular carcinoma, roughly 15 melanoma, 9 renal cell carcinoma and 9 head and neck cancer. Intravenous ivuxolimab was administered to patients every 2 weeks at six dose levels: 0.01, 0.1, 0.3, 1.5, 3 and 10 mg/kg. Patients were allowed to have had prior anti-PD-1, anti-PD-L1 or anti-CTLA-4 therapy, and around 40% of the dose-escalation patients had previously received checkpoint inhibitors. In the dose-escalation cohort, roughly 80% of patients were male, and the mean age was approximately 60 years, with a range of about 20 to 79. The point of sequencing TCRbeta in the periphery was to test whether ivuxolimab changed TCR sequence diversity and drove clonal T-cell expansion. The paper describes the monotherapy dose-escalation part (N of about 47 patients) of the phase I trial of ivuxolimab. Three dose-escalation patients achieved partial responses, one with hepatocellular carcinoma and two with cutaneous melanoma. What the study reported, not specific to this receptor: Low levels of normalized T-cell clonal expansion were also shown by some nonresponding patients. Antigen specificity was not determined for the clonally expanded peripheral T cells. At doses of 0.1 to 3.0 mg/kg, clonal expansion of both CD4+ and CD8+ T cells in blood was seen between baseline and week 6. On average, CD8+ T cells showed more expanded clones than CD4+ T cells after ivuxolimab. Partial responders in the 0.1-3.0 mg/kg groups had among the lowest normalized peripheral clonal expansion, especially among CD8+ T cells.

The germline V gene gives CDR1 as WSHSY and CDR2 as SAAADI. CDR3 length: 13 amino acids, cysteine to phenylalanine. The kept DNA is CDR3 alone, 39 bases in frame from the first base. Relative to germline, V is missing 10 bases and J is missing 5 bases, with 8 bases of the junction outside any gene match. Worth noting for this clone: The antigen it binds to is not known. The record has no base qualities; no much larger clone is one base away.

To sequence the TCRbeta CDR3 region, genomic DNA was isolated from the sorted cells. The immunoSEQ Assay was used for sequencing of TCRbeta CDR3 regions. TCRdb took this table from immuneACCESS and kept in-frame rearrangements with V and J called. Such tables lack part of the clones; where checked against another copy, unresolved V genes explain under half of the gap, and the rest is unexplained. Here the sample has tens of thousands of clones; roughly 85% occur a single time. The ten largest clones represent 2% of the sample. The trial excluded patients who had a history of autoimmune disease or were on systemic immunosuppression. Peripheral blood for TCR sequencing was drawn from every dose cohort at baseline, at cycle 4 day 1 and at cycle 7 day 1. The samples were taken from a phase I, first-in-human, multicenter, open-label dose-escalation trial of ivuxolimab. Adults with locally advanced or metastatic head and neck squamous cell, hepatocellular, melanoma or renal cell carcinoma were enrolled in the trial. Before TCR sequencing, CD4+ and CD8+ T cells were separately sorted from peripheral blood.

The chain couples TRBV10-2 to TRBJ1-5; 7 of the junction bases match TRBD1. Sample: CD4+ or CD8+ T cells sorted from blood, taken in a trial of the OX40 agonist ivuxolimab. This clonotype was sampled from an adult with an advanced solid tumor such as melanoma, head and neck, liver or kidney cancer. CDR3 region: CATSTGIHQPQHF. At the DNA level, the sequence is TGCGCCACCTCGACAGGGATCCATCAGCCCCAGCATTTT.